This T cell receptor beta chain emerged from a study of CD8+CD57+ T cells in acquired aplastic anemia. Broader study findings: Patients and controls turned out to have 25 to 35 CD8+ CDR3 sequences in common.

This clonotype was seen repeatedly, ten times or more. Antigen: not known. CD8+CD57+ cell expansion, shown by flow cytometry, had occurred in the patients selected for sequencing. Genomic DNA constituted the template upon which TCR beta VDJ and CDR3 profiling was performed. Each CDR3 protein is one row after TCRdb ran MiXCR on the reads. The data hold 250,000 to 300,000 distinct CDR3 sequences, with under 65% observed a single time. The CDR3 runs 16 residues. J was trimmed by 3 bases and V by 5 bases; bases with no gene match: 9. CDR1 and CDR2 from the germline V gene are DFQATT and SNEGSKA (reference sequence).

The chain combines TRBV20-1 with TRBJ2-1, with 11 bases fitting TRBD2. The source of this sequence is a human donor with aplastic anemia. Sequencing used sorted CD4+, CD8+, or CD8+CD57+ T cells (not recorded which) from PBMCs. The CDR3 loop is CSARGTSGELYNEQFF. The DNA of the CDR3 is TGCAGTGCTCGCGGGACTAGCGGAGAACTCTACAATGAGCAGTTCTTC.